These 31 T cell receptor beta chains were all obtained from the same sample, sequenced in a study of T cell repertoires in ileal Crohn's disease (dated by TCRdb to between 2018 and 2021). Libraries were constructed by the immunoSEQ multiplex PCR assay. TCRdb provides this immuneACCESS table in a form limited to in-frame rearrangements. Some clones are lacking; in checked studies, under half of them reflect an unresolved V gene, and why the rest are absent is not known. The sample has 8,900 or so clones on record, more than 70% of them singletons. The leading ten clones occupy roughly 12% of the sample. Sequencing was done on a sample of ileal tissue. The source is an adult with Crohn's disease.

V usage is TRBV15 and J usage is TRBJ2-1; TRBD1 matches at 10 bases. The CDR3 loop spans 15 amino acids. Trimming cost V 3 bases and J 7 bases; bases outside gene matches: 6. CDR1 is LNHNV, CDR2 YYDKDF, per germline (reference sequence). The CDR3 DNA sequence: TGTGCCACCAGCAGTAGTGGGACAGGGGTTAATGAGCAGTTCTTC. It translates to CATSSSGTGVNEQFF.

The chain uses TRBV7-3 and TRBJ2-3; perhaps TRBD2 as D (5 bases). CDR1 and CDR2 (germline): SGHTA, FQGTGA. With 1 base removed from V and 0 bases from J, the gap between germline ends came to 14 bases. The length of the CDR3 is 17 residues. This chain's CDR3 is CASSLSRASPSTDTQYF. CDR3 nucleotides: TGTGCCAGCAGCTTAAGTAGGGCTAGCCCTAGCACAGATACGCAGTATTTT.

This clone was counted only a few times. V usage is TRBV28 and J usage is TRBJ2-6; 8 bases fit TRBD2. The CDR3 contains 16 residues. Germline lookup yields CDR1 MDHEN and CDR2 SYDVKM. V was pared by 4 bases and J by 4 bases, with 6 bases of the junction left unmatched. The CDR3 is CASSWVSGIGANVLTF. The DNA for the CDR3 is TGTGCCAGCAGTTGGGTTAGCGGGATCGGGGCCAACGTCCTGACTTTC.

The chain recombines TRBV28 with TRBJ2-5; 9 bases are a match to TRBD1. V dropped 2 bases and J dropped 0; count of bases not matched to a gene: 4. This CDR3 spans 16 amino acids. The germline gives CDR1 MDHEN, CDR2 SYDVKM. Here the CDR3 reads CASSLMTGGDQETQYF. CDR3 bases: TGTGCCAGCAGTTTAATGACAGGGGGTGACCAAGAGACCCAGTACTTC.

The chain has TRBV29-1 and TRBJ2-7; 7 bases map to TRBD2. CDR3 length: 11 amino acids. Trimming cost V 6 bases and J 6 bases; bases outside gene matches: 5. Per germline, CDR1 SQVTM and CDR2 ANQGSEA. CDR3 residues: CSVGGGTEQYF. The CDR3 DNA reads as TGCAGCGTCGGCGGGGGTACCGAGCAGTACTTC.

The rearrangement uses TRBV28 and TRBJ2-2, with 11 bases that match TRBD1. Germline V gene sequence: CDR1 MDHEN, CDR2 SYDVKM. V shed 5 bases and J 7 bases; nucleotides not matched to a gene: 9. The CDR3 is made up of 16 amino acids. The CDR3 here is CASSQPGQGESGELFF. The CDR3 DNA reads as TGTGCCAGCAGTCAACCGGGACAGGGGGAGAGCGGGGAGCTGTTTTTT.

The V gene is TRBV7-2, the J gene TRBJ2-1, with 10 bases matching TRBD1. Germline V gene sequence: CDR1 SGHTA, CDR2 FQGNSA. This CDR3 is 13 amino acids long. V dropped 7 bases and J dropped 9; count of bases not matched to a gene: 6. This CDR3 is CASKGQGRGEQFF. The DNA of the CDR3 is TGTGCCAGCAAGGGACAGGGGCGGGGTGAGCAGTTCTTC.

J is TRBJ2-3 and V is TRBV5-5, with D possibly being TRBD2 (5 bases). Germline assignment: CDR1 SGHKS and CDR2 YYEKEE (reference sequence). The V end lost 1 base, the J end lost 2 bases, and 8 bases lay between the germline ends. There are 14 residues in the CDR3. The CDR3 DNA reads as TGTGCCAGCAGCTTGCTAGCAGCCACAGATACGCAGTATTTT. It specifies CASSLLAATDTQYF. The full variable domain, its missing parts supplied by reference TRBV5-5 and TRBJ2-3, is DAGVTQSPTHLIKTRGQQVTLRCSPISGHKSVSWYQQVLGQGPQFIFQYYEKEERGRGNFPDRFSARQFPNYSSELNVNALLLGDSALYLCASSLLAATDTQYFGPGTRLTVL.

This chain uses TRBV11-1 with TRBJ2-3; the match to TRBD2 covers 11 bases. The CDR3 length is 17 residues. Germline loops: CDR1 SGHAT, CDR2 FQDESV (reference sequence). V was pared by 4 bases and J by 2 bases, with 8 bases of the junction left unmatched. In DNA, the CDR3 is TGTGCCAGCAGCTACGGGACTAGCGGTACCACCACAGATACGCAGTATTTT. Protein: CASSYGTSGTTTDTQYF.

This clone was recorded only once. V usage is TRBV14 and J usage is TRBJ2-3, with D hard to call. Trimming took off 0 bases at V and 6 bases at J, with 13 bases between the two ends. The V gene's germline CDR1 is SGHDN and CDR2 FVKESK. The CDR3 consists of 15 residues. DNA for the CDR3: TGTGCCAGCAGCCAAGACACTTTTTTTGGGGATACGCAGTATTTT. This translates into CASSQDTFFGDTQYF.

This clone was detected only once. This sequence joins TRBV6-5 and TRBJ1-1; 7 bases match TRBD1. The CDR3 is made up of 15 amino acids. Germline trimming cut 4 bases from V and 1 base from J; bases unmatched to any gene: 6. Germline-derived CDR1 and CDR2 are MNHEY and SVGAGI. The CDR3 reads CASSSGWDRNTEAFF. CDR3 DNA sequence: TGTGCCAGCAGTTCGGGGTGGGACAGGAACACTGAAGCTTTCTTT.

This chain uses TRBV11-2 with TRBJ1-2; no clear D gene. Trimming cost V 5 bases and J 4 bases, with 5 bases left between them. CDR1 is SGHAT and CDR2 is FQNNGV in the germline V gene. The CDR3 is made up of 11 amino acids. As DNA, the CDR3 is TGTGCCAGCAGCCTGGGCTATGGCTACACCTTC. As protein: CASSLGYGYTF.

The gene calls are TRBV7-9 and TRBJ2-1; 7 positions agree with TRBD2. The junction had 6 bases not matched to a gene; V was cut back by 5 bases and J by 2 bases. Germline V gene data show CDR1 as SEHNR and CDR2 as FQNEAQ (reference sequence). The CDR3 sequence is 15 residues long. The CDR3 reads CASSPWGGTYNEQFF. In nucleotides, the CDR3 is TGTGCCAGCAGCCCCTGGGGGGGAACCTACAATGAGCAGTTCTTC.

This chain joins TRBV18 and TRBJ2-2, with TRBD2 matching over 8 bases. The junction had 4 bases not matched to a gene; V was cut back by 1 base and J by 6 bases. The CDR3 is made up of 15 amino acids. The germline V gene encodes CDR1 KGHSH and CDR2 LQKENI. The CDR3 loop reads CASSPQPGLAGELFF. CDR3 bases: TGTGCCAGCTCACCACAACCGGGACTAGCCGGGGAGCTGTTTTTT.

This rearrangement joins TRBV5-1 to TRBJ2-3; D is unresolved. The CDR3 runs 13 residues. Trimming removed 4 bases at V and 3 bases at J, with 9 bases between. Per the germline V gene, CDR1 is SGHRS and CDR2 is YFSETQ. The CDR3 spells CASSLPNTDTQYF. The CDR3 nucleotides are TGCGCCAGCAGCCTACCAAATACAGATACGCAGTATTTT.

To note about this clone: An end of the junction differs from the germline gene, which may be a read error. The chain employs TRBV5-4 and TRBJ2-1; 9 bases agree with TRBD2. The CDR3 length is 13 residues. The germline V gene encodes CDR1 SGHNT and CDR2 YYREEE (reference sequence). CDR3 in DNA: TGTGCCAGCAGCTTGGGTAATAGCGGGAGCTGGCTCTTC. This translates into CASSLGNSGSWLF.

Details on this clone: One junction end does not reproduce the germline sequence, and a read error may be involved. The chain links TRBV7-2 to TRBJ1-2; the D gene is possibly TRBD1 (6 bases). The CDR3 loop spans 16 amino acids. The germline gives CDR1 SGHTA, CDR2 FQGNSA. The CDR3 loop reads CASSLFLAGVNHGYTF. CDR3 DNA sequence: TGTGCCAGCAGCTTATTCTTGGCAGGGGTTAACCATGGCTACACCTTC.

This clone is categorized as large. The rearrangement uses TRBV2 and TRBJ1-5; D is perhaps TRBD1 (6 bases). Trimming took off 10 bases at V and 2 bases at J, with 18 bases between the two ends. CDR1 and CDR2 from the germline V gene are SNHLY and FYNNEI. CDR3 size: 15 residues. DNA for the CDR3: TGTGCCACCGGGTTCGGGGGCGCCGGCAATCAGCCCCAGCATTTT. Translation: CATGFGGAGNQPQHF.

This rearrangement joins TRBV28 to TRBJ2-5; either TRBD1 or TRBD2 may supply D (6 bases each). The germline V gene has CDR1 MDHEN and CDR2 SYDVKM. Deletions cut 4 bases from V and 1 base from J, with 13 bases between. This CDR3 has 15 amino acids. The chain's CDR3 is CASSSQGRSQETQYF. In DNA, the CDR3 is TGTGCCAGCAGTTCTCAGGGGAGGTCCCAAGAGACCCAGTACTTC.

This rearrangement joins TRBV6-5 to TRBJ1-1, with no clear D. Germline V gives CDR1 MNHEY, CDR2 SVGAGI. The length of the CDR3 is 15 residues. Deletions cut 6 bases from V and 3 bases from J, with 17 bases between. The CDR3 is CASRASVRGYTEAFF. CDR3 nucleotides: TGTGCCAGCAGGGCCTCAGTACGGGGATACACTGAAGCTTTCTTT.

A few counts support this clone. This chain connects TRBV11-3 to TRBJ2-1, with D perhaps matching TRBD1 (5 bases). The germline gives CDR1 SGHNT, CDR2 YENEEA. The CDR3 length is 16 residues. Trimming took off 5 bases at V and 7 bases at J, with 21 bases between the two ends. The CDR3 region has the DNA TGTGCCAGCAGCCCCAGGCAGGGTGTCTCGTTTAATGAGCAGTTCTTC. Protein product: CASSPRQGVSFNEQFF.

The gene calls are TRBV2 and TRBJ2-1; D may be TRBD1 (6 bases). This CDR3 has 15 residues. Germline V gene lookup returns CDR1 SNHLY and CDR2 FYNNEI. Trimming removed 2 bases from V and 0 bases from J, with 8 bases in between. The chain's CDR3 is CASSENRDSYNEQFF. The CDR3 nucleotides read TGTGCCAGCAGTGAAAACAGGGACTCCTACAATGAGCAGTTCTTC.

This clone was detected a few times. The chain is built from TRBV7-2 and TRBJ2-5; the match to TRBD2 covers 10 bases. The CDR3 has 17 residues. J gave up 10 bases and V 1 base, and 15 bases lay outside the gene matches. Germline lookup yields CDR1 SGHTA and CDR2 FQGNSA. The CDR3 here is CASSLGPAGGGIEGQYF. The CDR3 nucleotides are TGTGCCAGCAGCTTAGGTCCAGCGGGAGGGGGGATTGAGGGCCAGTACTTC.

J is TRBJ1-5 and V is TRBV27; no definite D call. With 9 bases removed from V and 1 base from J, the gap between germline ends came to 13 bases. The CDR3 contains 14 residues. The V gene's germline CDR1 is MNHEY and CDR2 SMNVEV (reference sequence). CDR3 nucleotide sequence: TGTGCCAGGCCGGGTCGCCCAAGCAATCAGCCCCAGCATTTT. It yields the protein CARPGRPSNQPQHF.

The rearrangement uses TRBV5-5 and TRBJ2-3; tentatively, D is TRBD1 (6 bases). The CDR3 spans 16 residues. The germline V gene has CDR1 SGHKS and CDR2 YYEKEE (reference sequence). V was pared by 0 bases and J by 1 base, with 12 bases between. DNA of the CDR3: TGTGCCAGCAGCTTGGAGGGGGTGAGGGGCACAGATACGCAGTATTTT. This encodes CASSLEGVRGTDTQYF.

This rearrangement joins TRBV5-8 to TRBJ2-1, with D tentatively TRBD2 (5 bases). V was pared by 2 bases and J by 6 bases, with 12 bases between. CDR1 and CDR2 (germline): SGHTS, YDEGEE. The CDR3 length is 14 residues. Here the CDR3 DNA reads TGTGCCAGCAGCTTTCGCGGTGCGGGCAATGAGCAGTTCTTC. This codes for CASSFRGAGNEQFF.

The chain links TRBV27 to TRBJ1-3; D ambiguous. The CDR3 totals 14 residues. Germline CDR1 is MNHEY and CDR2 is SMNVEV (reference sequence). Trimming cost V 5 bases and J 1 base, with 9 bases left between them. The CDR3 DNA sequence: TGTGCCAGCAGTGGATTGTCGTCTGGAAACACCATATATTTT. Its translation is CASSGLSSGNTIYF.

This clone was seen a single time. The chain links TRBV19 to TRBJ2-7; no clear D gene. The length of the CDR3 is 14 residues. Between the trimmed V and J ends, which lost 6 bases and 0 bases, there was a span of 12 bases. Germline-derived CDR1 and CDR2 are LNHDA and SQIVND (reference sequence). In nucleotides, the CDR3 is TGTGCCAGTAGCCCAGCGATCGACTCCTACGAGCAGTACTTC. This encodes CASSPAIDSYEQYF.

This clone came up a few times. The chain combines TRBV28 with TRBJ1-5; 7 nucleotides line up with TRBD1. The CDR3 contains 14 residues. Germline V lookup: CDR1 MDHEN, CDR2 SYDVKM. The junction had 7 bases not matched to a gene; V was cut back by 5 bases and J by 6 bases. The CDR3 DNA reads TGTGCCAGCAGTACAACAGGGGAGAGTCAGCCCCAGCATTTT. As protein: CASSTTGESQPQHF. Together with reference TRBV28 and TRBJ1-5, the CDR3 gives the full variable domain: DVKVTQSSRYLVKRTGEKVFLECVQDMDHENMFWYRQDPGLGLRLIYFSYDVKMKEKGDIPEGYSVSREKKERFSLILESASTNQTSMYLCASSTTGESQPQHFGDGTRLSIL.

The CDR3: CASSYGGKDYGYTF. As DNA, the CDR3 is TGTGCCAGCAGTTACGGAGGCAAGGACTATGGCTACACCTTC. The chain recombines TRBV6-5 with TRBJ1-2, with D hard to call. The CDR3 has 14 residues. V lost 2 bases and J 3 bases, leaving 10 bases between the germline ends. In germline, CDR1 is MNHEY, CDR2 SVGAGI.

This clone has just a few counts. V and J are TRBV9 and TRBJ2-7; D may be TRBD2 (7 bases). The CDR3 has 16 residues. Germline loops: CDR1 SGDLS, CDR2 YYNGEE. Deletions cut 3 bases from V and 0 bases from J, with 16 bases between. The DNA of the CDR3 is TGTGCCAGCAGCGGCCCCGGGGGGCCGAGCTCCTACGAGCAGTACTTC. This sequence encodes CASSGPGGPSSYEQYF.